These 13 T cell receptor beta chains originate from one sample sequenced in a study of T cell responses to AZD1222 COVID-19 vaccine. Generated by immunoSEQ multiplex PCR, the TCRdb table keeps only in-frame clones and is missing some. The sample lists some 62,000 clones, around 75% seen once, with about 14% in the top ten. This specimen consisted of peripheral blood, obtained on day 0 of AZD1222 vaccination. All receptors derive from an adult in good health.

The CDR3 DNA follows: TGTGCCAGCAGCCCACCGCGGGCGGGGGAGACCCAGTACTTC. It is translated as CASSPPRAGETQYF. The chain uses TRBV6-5 and TRBJ2-5; D possibly corresponds to TRBD2 (6 bases). This CDR3 has 14 amino acids. CDR1 and CDR2 from the germline V gene are MNHEY and SVGAGI. V lost 6 bases and J 5 bases, leaving 16 bases between the germline ends.

The V gene is TRBV7-8, the J gene TRBJ2-3; D is undetermined. V was clipped by 5 bases and J by 9 bases, with 15 bases between them. The CDR3 has 13 residues. Germline lookup yields CDR1 SGHVS and CDR2 FQNEAQ. Written as DNA, the CDR3 is TGTGCCAGCAGCCCCTTGTCCGCCGGGACGCAGTATTTT. Protein product: CASSPLSAGTQYF.

The chain employs TRBV5-4 and TRBJ1-6, with 10 nucleotides matching TRBD1. V was pared by 4 bases and J by 9 bases, with 7 bases of the junction left unmatched. This CDR3 is 15 amino acids long. The germline CDR1 and CDR2 sequences are SGHNT and YYREEE (reference sequence). CDR3 amino acids: CASSRDRGVGSPLHF. The CDR3 bases are TGTGCCAGCAGCAGGGACAGGGGCGTAGGTTCACCCCTCCACTTT.

The chain carries TRBV28 and TRBJ1-4, with 8 bases fitting TRBD1. The CDR3 length is 16 residues. V trimming: 5 bases; J trimming: 3 bases; junction bases outside the gene matches: 8. CDR1 is MDHEN and CDR2 is SYDVKM in the germline V gene. The CDR3 region is CASSPPRQGSNEKLFF. The CDR3, as DNA: TGTGCCAGCAGTCCGCCGAGACAGGGGTCTAATGAAAAACTGTTTTTT.

V gene TRBV4-3 combines with J gene TRBJ1-1; D is possibly TRBD1 (6 bases). Germline V gene lookup returns CDR1 LGHNA and CDR2 YSLEER. Trimming shortened V by 1 base and J by 5 bases, and 17 bases separated the two germline ends. The CDR3 is made up of 16 amino acids. Written as DNA, the CDR3 is TGCGCCAGCAGCCAAGTCAGGGGTGGAGTAGGGACTGAAGCTTTCTTT. Translation gives CASSQVRGGVGTEAFF.

This chain uses TRBV5-5 with TRBJ1-1; a possible D gene is TRBD1 (6 bases). Germline lookup yields CDR1 SGHKS and CDR2 YYEKEE (reference sequence). There are 14 residues in the CDR3. Deletions cut 3 bases from V and 3 bases from J, with 12 bases between. CDR3 protein: CASSSTRGDTEAFF. The CDR3 coding sequence is TGTGCCAGCAGCTCTACTAGGGGGGACACTGAAGCTTTCTTT.

The V gene is TRBV5-4, the J gene TRBJ2-1, with TRBD2 matching over 9 bases. V shed 7 bases and J 8 bases; nucleotides not matched to a gene: 7. This CDR3 has 13 amino acids. The germline gives CDR1 SGHNT, CDR2 YYREEE (reference sequence). The CDR3 loop is CASWRGGWDEQFF. In nucleotides, the CDR3 is TGTGCCAGCTGGCGGGGGGGCTGGGATGAGCAGTTCTTC.

The chain combines TRBV27 with TRBJ1-1, with 7 bases lining up with TRBD1. The CDR3 loop spans 21 amino acids. The germline gives CDR1 MNHEY, CDR2 SMNVEV (reference sequence). Germline trimming cut 7 bases from V and 6 bases from J; bases unmatched to any gene: 32. CDR3 bases: TGTGCCAGCACCACACGGTCCCCTCGACAGGGCCTGAAAAGAGAGATGGCTGAAGCTTTCTTT. Its protein product is CASTTRSPRQGLKREMAEAFF.

The genes are TRBV18 and TRBJ1-2, with D possibly being TRBD1 (6 bases). Trimming left V 1 base short and J 11 bases short, with 17 bases between. The CDR3 runs 14 residues. The germline gives CDR1 KGHSH, CDR2 LQKENI. CDR3 sequence: CASSPQGGREAYTF. For the CDR3, the DNA is TGTGCCAGCTCACCACAGGGGGGGCGAGAGGCTTACACCTTC.

This clone was found a few times. CDR3 region: CASSSGPYEQYF. CDR3 DNA: TGTGCCAGCAGTTCGGGCCCCTACGAGCAGTACTTC. The chain employs TRBV27 and TRBJ2-7; D gene ambiguous. The CDR3 extends over 12 amino acids. V lost 4 bases and J 2 bases, leaving 6 bases between the germline ends. CDR1 MNHEY and CDR2 SMNVEV come from the germline V gene (reference sequence).

The chain uses TRBV19 and TRBJ1-2; D is perhaps TRBD1 (6 bases). This CDR3 region has 13 residues. Germline V lookup: CDR1 LNHDA, CDR2 SQIVND (reference sequence). V was shortened by 7 bases and J by 7 bases, with 16 bases between the two germline ends. The CDR3 bases are TGTGCCAGTAAGGACAGTCTAATGAGTGGCTACACCTTC. Protein sequence: CASKDSLMSGYTF.

This chain uses TRBV7-3 with TRBJ2-2, with D possibly matching TRBD1 (6 bases). CDR3 length: 13 amino acids. The germline V and J ends were trimmed by 6 bases and 7 bases, with 12 bases remaining between them. Germline lookup yields CDR1 SGHTA and CDR2 FQGTGA. DNA of the CDR3: TGTGCCAGCAGTACTAACAGGGACGGGGAGCTGTTTTTT. It specifies CASSTNRDGELFF. Combining the CDR3 with reference TRBV7-3 and TRBJ2-2 gives the whole variable domain GAGVSQTPSNKVTEKGKYVELRCDPISGHTALYWYRQSLGQGPEFLIYFQGTGAADDSGLPNDRFFAVRPEGSVSTLKIQRTERGDSAVYLCASSTNRDGELFFGEGSRLTVL.

This rearrangement joins TRBV4-1 to TRBJ2-3; D is ambiguous. Trimming pared 2 bases from V and 4 bases from J, leaving 13 bases between. Germline CDR1 is MGHRA and CDR2 is YSYEKL. The CDR3 length is 15 residues. The CDR3 nucleotides are TGCGCCAGCAGCCAATTTCCCGGCCTCGCAGATACGCAGTATTTT. Amino acid sequence: CASSQFPGLADTQYF.